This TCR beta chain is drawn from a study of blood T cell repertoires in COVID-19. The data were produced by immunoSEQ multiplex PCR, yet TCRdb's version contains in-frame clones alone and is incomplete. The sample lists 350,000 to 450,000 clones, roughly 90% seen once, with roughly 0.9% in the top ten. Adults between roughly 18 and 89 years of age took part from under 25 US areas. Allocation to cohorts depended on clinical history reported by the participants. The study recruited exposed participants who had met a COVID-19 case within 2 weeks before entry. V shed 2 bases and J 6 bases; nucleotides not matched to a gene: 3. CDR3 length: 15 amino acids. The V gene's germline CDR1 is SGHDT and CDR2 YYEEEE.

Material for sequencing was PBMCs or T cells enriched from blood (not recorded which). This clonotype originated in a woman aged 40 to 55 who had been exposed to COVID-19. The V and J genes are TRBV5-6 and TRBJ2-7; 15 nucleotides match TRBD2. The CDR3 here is CASSFGLAGGTEQYF. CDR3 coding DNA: TGTGCCAGCAGCTTCGGACTAGCGGGGGGGACCGAGCAGTACTTC.